What follows are 8 T cell receptor beta chains derived from one specimen sequenced in a study of blood T cell repertoires in COVID-19. Here immunoSEQ multiplex PCR was the method, and the copy in TCRdb shows in-frame clones only, minus some. The sample has under 400,000 clones; more than 75% are singletons. Sequences were obtained from PBMCs or T cells enriched from blood (not recorded which). These receptors were obtained from a man aged 35 to 55 in a cohort exposed to, infected with or recovered from COVID-19 (not recorded which).

V usage is TRBV28 and J usage is TRBJ1-2; D not certain. The CDR3 sequence is 14 residues long. Trimming removed 7 bases at V and 2 bases at J, with 14 bases between. CDR1 is MDHEN and CDR2 is SYDVKM in the germline V gene. The CDR3: CASIKAALNYGYTF. The CDR3 nucleotides are TGTGCCAGCATCAAGGCAGCACTAAACTATGGCTACACCTTC.

The rearrangement links TRBV29-1 to TRBJ2-3, with 8 positions matching TRBD1. With 4 bases clipped from V and 1 base from J, the junction kept 13 bases outside the gene matches. This CDR3 is 17 amino acids long. Germline values: CDR1 SQVTM, CDR2 ANQGSEA. The CDR3 here is CSVGYPGGGQGTDTQYF. The DNA for the CDR3 is TGCAGCGTTGGATACCCCGGTGGGGGACAGGGCACAGATACGCAGTATTTT.

The chain is built from TRBV28 and TRBJ2-7, with 12 bases matching TRBD1. V was clipped by 6 bases and J by 7 bases; unmatched bases: 10. This CDR3 comprises 15 residues. The germline CDR1 and CDR2 sequences are MDHEN and SYDVKM. The CDR3 here is CASSLPGQGAREQYF. For the CDR3, the DNA is TGTGCCAGCAGCCTGCCGGGACAGGGGGCGCGGGAGCAGTACTTC.

The chain links TRBV11-2 to TRBJ2-1; a possible D gene is TRBD2 (6 bases). The CDR3 contains 15 residues. V dropped 5 bases and J dropped 6 bases, with 17 bases sitting between them. Germline V gene lookup returns CDR1 SGHAT and CDR2 FQNNGV. Written as DNA, the CDR3 is TGTGCCAGCAGCGCGGGACTCCCCAAGGGCAATGAGCAGTTCTTC. It yields the protein CASSAGLPKGNEQFF.

This clone was seen more than once but under ten times. This chain joins TRBV29-1 and TRBJ1-5, with D maybe TRBD1 (6 bases). The V gene's germline CDR1 is SQVTM and CDR2 ANQGSEA. Trimming shortened V by 4 bases and J by 3 bases, and 10 bases separated the two germline ends. This CDR3 spans 13 amino acids. The CDR3 DNA reads as TGCAGCGTTGGGACAGCTACCAATCAGCCCCAGCATTTT. As protein: CSVGTATNQPQHF.

This rearrangement joins TRBV3-1 (or the pseudogene TRBV3-2) to TRBJ1-4; perhaps TRBD1 as D (6 bases). Trimming stripped 4 bases from V and 4 bases from J, with 13 bases between. Germline CDR1 reads LGHDT; CDR2 reads YNNKEL (reference sequence). The CDR3 runs 15 residues. CDR3 sequence reads: CASSPTQGYNEKLFF. The CDR3, as DNA: TGTGCCAGCAGCCCGACACAGGGTTATAATGAAAAACTGTTTTTT.

The CDR3 region is CASSLLGGGMNTEAFF. The CDR3, as DNA: TGTGCCAGCAGTTTGCTTGGCGGGGGGATGAACACTGAAGCTTTCTTT. The chain employs TRBV27 and TRBJ1-1, with a weak D call TRBD1 (5 bases). Trimming took 3 bases from V and 0 from J, leaving 14 bases between them. CDR3 length: 16 amino acids. Germline V lookup: CDR1 MNHEY, CDR2 SMNVEV (reference sequence).

The chain carries TRBV27 and TRBJ2-1; D possibly corresponds to TRBD1 (6 bases). Germline values: CDR1 MNHEY, CDR2 SMNVEV (reference sequence). Between the trimmed V and J ends, which lost 5 bases and 8 bases, there was a span of 7 bases. The CDR3 covers 11 residues. The CDR3 sequence: CASSRGYEQFF. CDR3 DNA sequence: TGTGCCAGCAGTAGGGGGTATGAGCAGTTCTTC.